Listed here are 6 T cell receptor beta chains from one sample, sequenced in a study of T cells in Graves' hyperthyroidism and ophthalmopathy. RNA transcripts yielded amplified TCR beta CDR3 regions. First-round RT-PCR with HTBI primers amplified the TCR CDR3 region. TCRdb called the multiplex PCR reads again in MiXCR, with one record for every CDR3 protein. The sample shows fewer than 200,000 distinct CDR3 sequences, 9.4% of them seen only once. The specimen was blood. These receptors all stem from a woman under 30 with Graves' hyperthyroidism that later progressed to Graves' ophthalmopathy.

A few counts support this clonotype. The CDR3 loop reads CASSLPGPFHEQYF. The DNA for the CDR3 is TGTGCCAGCAGTCTCCCTGGTCCTTTCCACGAGCAGTACTTC. This sequence joins TRBV25-1 and TRBJ2-7; D not certain. The V gene lost 5 bases and the J gene lost 5 bases, with 16 bases spanning the gap. This CDR3 region has 14 residues. Germline-derived CDR1 and CDR2 are MGHDK and SYGVNS.

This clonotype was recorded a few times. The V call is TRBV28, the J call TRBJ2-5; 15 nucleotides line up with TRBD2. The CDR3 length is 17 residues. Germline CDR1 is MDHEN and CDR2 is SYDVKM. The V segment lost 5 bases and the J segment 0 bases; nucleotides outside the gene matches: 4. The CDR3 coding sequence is TGTGCCAGCAGTCTAGGGACTAGCGGGGGGAACCAAGAGACCCAGTACTTC. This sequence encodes CASSLGTSGGNQETQYF.

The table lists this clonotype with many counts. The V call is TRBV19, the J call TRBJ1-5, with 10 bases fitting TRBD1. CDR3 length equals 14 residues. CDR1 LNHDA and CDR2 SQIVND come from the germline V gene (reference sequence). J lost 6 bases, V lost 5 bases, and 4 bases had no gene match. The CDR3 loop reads CASSVTGGGQPQHF. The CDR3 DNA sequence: TGTGCCAGTAGTGTGACAGGGGGCGGTCAGCCCCAGCATTTT.

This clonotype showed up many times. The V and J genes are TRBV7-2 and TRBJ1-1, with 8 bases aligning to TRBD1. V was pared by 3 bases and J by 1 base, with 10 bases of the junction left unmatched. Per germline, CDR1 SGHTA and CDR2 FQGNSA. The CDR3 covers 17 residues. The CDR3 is CASSLGQEVIANTEAFF. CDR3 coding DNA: TGTGCCAGCAGCTTGGGACAGGAGGTAATTGCGAACACTGAAGCTTTCTTT. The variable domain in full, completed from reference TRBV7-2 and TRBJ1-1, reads GAGVSQSPSNKVTEKGKDVELRCDPISGHTALYWYRQSLGQGLEFLIYFQGNSAPDKSGLPSDRFSAERTGGSVSTLTIQRTQQEDSAVYLCASSLGQEVIANTEAFFGQGTRLTVV.

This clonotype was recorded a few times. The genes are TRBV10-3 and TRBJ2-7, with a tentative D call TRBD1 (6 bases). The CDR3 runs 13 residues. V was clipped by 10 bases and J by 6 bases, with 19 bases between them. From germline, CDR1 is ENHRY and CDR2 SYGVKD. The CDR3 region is CATDTGNGREQYF. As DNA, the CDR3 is TGTGCCACTGATACAGGGAATGGTCGCGAGCAGTACTTC.

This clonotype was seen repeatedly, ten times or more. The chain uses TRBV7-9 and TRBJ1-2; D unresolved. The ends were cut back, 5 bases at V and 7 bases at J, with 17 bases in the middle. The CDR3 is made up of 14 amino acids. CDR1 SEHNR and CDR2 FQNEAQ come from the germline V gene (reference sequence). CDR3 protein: CASSPNTGSLGYTF. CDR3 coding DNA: TGTGCCAGCAGCCCAAATACCGGGTCCCTTGGCTACACCTTC.